A selection of T cell receptor beta chains follows, all from one sample in a study of CD8+ T cells in alopecia areata. Some clones are missing from TCRdb's copy, which holds only in-frame ones; the method was immunoSEQ multiplex PCR. The table records 150,000 or so clones, 75% to 90% of them present only once. Sample: CD8+ T cells sorted from blood, taken at week 0. These TCRs come from a human donor with alopecia areata. Each CDR3 is given with its conserved first and last residue. The D gene is left open where the match is weak. Clone size is given for some rows only: seen once, a few or many times, or a class if the clone is expanded.

j_call: TRBJ1-1
v_call: TRBV29-1
d_call: TRBD1
clone_size: .
cdr3_aa: CSVEGGGQSLEAFF
cdr3_nt: TGCAGCGTTGAAGGGGGGGGACAGTCTCTGGAAGCTTTCTTT

j_call: TRBJ2-1
v_call: TRBV5-6
d_call: .
clone_size: .
cdr3_aa: CASSFPSTAIYNEQFF
cdr3_nt: TGTGCCAGCAGCTTCCCGTCGACTGCAATTTACAATGAGCAGTTCTTC

j_call: TRBJ1-1
v_call: TRBV5-1
d_call: .
clone_size: .
cdr3_aa: CASSLIPDKRPNTEAFF
cdr3_nt: TGCGCCAGCAGCTTGATTCCGGACAAGAGGCCAAACACTGAAGCTTTCTTT

j_call: TRBJ2-7
v_call: TRBV7-9
d_call: .
clone_size: .
cdr3_aa: CASSPPMGNEQYF
cdr3_nt: TGTGCCAGCAGCCCCCCAATGGGGAACGAGCAGTACTTC

j_call: TRBJ2-3
v_call: TRBV4-1
d_call: .
clone_size: few
cdr3_aa: CASSHDGLTDTQYF
cdr3_nt: TGCGCCAGCAGCCACGATGGACTCACAGATACGCAGTATTTT

j_call: TRBJ2-7
v_call: TRBV5-1
d_call: TRBD2
clone_size: few
cdr3_aa: CASYQGAGVGYEQYF
cdr3_nt: TGCGCCAGCTACCAAGGAGCGGGAGTAGGCTACGAGCAGTACTTC

j_call: TRBJ2-7
v_call: TRBV25-1
d_call: TRBD1
clone_size: .
cdr3_aa: CASSEWDSSYEQYF
cdr3_nt: TGTGCCAGCAGTGAATGGGACAGCTCCTACGAGCAGTACTTC

j_call: TRBJ2-7
v_call: TRBV7-9
d_call: .
clone_size: .
cdr3_aa: CASSSEIRGEQYF
cdr3_nt: TGTGCCAGCAGCAGCGAGATAAGGGGGGAGCAGTACTTC

j_call: TRBJ2-3
v_call: TRBV5-5
d_call: .
clone_size: .
cdr3_aa: CASSNGQRGLDTQYF
cdr3_nt: TGTGCCAGCAGCAACGGACAGAGGGGGTTGGATACGCAGTATTTT

j_call: TRBJ2-3
v_call: TRBV18
d_call: .
clone_size: .
cdr3_aa: CASSPSPGRADTQYF
cdr3_nt: TGTGCCAGCTCACCGTCTCCCGGGAGAGCAGATACGCAGTATTTT

j_call: TRBJ2-7
v_call: TRBV29-1
d_call: .
clone_size: .
cdr3_aa: CSVEGSSYEQYF
cdr3_nt: TGCAGCGTTGAAGGCAGCTCCTACGAGCAGTACTTC

j_call: TRBJ2-3
v_call: TRBV9
d_call: TRBD2
clone_size: .
cdr3_aa: CASSVGRLAGARRFSTDTQYF
cdr3_nt: TGTGCCAGCAGCGTAGGGAGACTAGCGGGGGCCAGACGTTTTAGCACAGATACGCAGTATTTT

j_call: TRBJ2-7
v_call: TRBV4-1
d_call: TRBD1
clone_size: .
cdr3_aa: CASSLSGTGYYEQYF
cdr3_nt: TGCGCCAGCAGCCTCTCCGGGACAGGATACTACGAGCAGTACTTC

j_call: TRBJ2-1
v_call: TRBV30
d_call: .
clone_size: .
cdr3_aa: CAWSATGNEQFF
cdr3_nt: TGTGCCTGGAGTGCAACCGGGAATGAGCAGTTCTTC

j_call: TRBJ1-1
v_call: TRBV6-1
d_call: .
clone_size: .
cdr3_aa: CASSRGSTEAFF
cdr3_nt: TGTGCCAGCAGTAGGGGGTCCACTGAAGCTTTCTTT

j_call: TRBJ2-7
v_call: TRBV4-2
d_call: .
clone_size: .
cdr3_aa: CASSQGWGSEQYF
cdr3_nt: TGTGCCAGCAGCCAAGGATGGGGGTCCGAGCAGTACTTC

j_call: TRBJ2-7
v_call: TRBV7-6
d_call: TRBD2
clone_size: once
cdr3_aa: CASRDPLANEQYF
cdr3_nt: TGTGCCAGCAGGGACCCACTAGCGAACGAGCAGTACTTC

j_call: TRBJ1-5
v_call: TRBV4-2
d_call: .
clone_size: .
cdr3_aa: CASSPTTDALNQPQHF
cdr3_nt: TGTGCCAGCAGCCCTACGACAGACGCATTAAATCAGCCCCAGCATTTT

j_call: TRBJ2-7
v_call: TRBV9
d_call: TRBD2
clone_size: .
cdr3_aa: CASSVTSGSYEQYF
cdr3_nt: TGTGCCAGCAGCGTGACTAGCGGGAGCTACGAGCAGTACTTC

j_call: TRBJ2-5
v_call: TRBV5-4
d_call: .
clone_size: .
cdr3_aa: CASSPSREKRETQYF
cdr3_nt: TGTGCCAGCAGCCCCTCGCGCGAAAAGCGGGAGACCCAGTACTTC

j_call: TRBJ2-3
v_call: TRBV7-9
d_call: .
clone_size: .
cdr3_aa: CASSLEGDTQYF
cdr3_nt: TGTGCCAGCAGCTTAGAGGGAGATACGCAGTATTTT

j_call: TRBJ2-1
v_call: TRBV29-1
d_call: TRBD2
clone_size: .
cdr3_aa: CSVEGYLAGGHVSYNEQFF
cdr3_nt: TGCAGCGTTGAAGGATACCTAGCGGGGGGCCACGTCTCCTACAATGAGCAGTTCTTC

j_call: TRBJ1-1
v_call: TRBV9
d_call: .
clone_size: .
cdr3_aa: CASSPGDYTEAFF
cdr3_nt: TGTGCCAGCAGCCCAGGGGATTACACTGAAGCTTTCTTT

j_call: TRBJ2-1
v_call: TRBV6-4
d_call: .
clone_size: .
cdr3_aa: CASSAGSGPYNEQFF
cdr3_nt: TGTGCCAGCAGTGCCGGGAGCGGACCCTACAATGAGCAGTTCTTC

j_call: TRBJ2-7
v_call: TRBV18
d_call: .
clone_size: .
cdr3_aa: CASSPQLISYEQYF
cdr3_nt: TGTGCCAGCTCACCACAACTGATCTCCTACGAGCAGTACTTC

j_call: TRBJ2-1
v_call: TRBV14
d_call: .
clone_size: .
cdr3_aa: CASSPQWDEQFF
cdr3_nt: TGTGCCAGCAGCCCACAGTGGGATGAGCAGTTCTTC

j_call: TRBJ2-1
v_call: TRBV29-1
d_call: .
clone_size: .
cdr3_aa: CSVAGVTLNEQFF
cdr3_nt: TGCAGCGTTGCGGGAGTCACGCTAAATGAGCAGTTCTTC

j_call: TRBJ2-7
v_call: TRBV5-4
d_call: .
clone_size: .
cdr3_aa: CASSLEGNTHEQYF
cdr3_nt: TGTGCCAGCAGCTTGGAGGGAAATACCCACGAGCAGTACTTC

j_call: TRBJ1-1
v_call: TRBV11-2
d_call: .
clone_size: .
cdr3_aa: CASSSGRAEAFF
cdr3_nt: TGTGCCAGCAGTTCCGGACGGGCTGAAGCTTTCTTT

j_call: TRBJ2-7
v_call: TRBV7-9
d_call: .
clone_size: .
cdr3_aa: CASGPYEQYF
cdr3_nt: TGTGCCAGCGGACCCTACGAGCAGTACTTC

j_call: TRBJ2-7
v_call: TRBV7-9
d_call: .
clone_size: .
cdr3_aa: CASSSTGRTYEQYF
cdr3_nt: TGTGCCAGCAGCTCTACGGGACGAACCTACGAGCAGTACTTC

j_call: TRBJ2-7
v_call: TRBV7-9
d_call: .
clone_size: .
cdr3_aa: CASSSNTGGEQYF
cdr3_nt: TGTGCCAGCAGCTCAAACACGGGCGGCGAGCAGTACTTC

j_call: TRBJ2-6
v_call: TRBV6-1
d_call: .
clone_size: many
cdr3_aa: CASSELAGANVLTF
cdr3_nt: TGTGCCAGCAGTGAACTAGCTGGGGCCAACGTCCTGACTTTC

j_call: TRBJ2-5
v_call: TRBV27
d_call: .
clone_size: .
cdr3_aa: CASSISGVIRRETQYF
cdr3_nt: TGTGCCAGCAGTATATCAGGGGTAATACGTCGGGAGACCCAGTACTTC

j_call: TRBJ2-1
v_call: TRBV13
d_call: TRBD2
clone_size: once
cdr3_aa: CASSESGLTYNEQFF
cdr3_nt: TGTGCCAGCAGTGAATCGGGACTAACCTACAATGAGCAGTTCTTC

j_call: TRBJ2-7
v_call: TRBV30
d_call: TRBD2
clone_size: .
cdr3_aa: CAWNKPSGGYEQYF
cdr3_nt: TGTGCCTGGAATAAGCCTAGCGGAGGTTACGAGCAGTACTTC

j_call: TRBJ2-1
v_call: TRBV7-2
d_call: .
clone_size: .
cdr3_aa: CASSLVSNEQFF
cdr3_nt: TGTGCCAGCAGCTTAGTATCAAATGAGCAGTTCTTC

j_call: TRBJ2-1
v_call: TRBV27
d_call: TRBD1
clone_size: .
cdr3_aa: CASSAYTGAYNEQFF
cdr3_nt: TGTGCCAGCAGTGCCTACACAGGGGCCTACAATGAGCAGTTCTTC

j_call: TRBJ2-7
v_call: TRBV6-1
d_call: .
clone_size: .
cdr3_aa: CASTVRAGSPYEQYF
cdr3_nt: TGTGCCAGCACGGTACGGGCGGGTAGTCCCTACGAGCAGTACTTC

j_call: TRBJ2-1
v_call: TRBV29-1
d_call: .
clone_size: .
cdr3_aa: CSAEDPRSYNEQFF
cdr3_nt: TGCAGCGCCGAGGACCCTCGCTCCTACAATGAGCAGTTCTTC

j_call: TRBJ2-1
v_call: TRBV27
d_call: .
clone_size: .
cdr3_aa: CASSLLGLKEQFF
cdr3_nt: TGTGCCAGCAGTTTACTTGGATTGAAGGAGCAGTTCTTC

j_call: TRBJ2-3
v_call: TRBV2
d_call: .
clone_size: .
cdr3_aa: CASRGTDTQYF
cdr3_nt: TGTGCCAGTCGGGGAACAGATACGCAGTATTTT

j_call: TRBJ1-1
v_call: TRBV4-1
d_call: .
clone_size: .
cdr3_aa: CASSQDRGTEAFF
cdr3_nt: TGCGCCAGCAGCCAAGATCGGGGGACTGAAGCTTTCTTT